This T cell receptor (beta chain) was identified in a study of T cell responses to AZD1222 COVID-19 vaccine. Findings of the study overall: Nearly half of spike-specific TCRs reportedly target unmutated variant regions. The study found Spike-specific TCR breadth and depth rose after two AZD1222 doses. Dominant at 160-218 and 743-854, vaccine-associated CD4 TCRs also spanned spike. Donors were mostly white British, more females; clonal diversity possibly underestimated.

In regard to this clone: The antigen remains undetermined.

Measured with immunoSEQ multiplex PCR; TCRdb has only the in-frame clones, and not every one. Here the sample spans 150,000 to 200,000 clones, about 94% being singletons. The sequencing used peripheral blood, collected on day 0 of AZD1222 vaccination. This clonotype was obtained from an adult in good health.

The CDR3 DNA is TGTGCCAGAAGCATGCTGGGACTAGCCCAAGACAATGAGCAGTTCTTC. This encodes CARSMLGLAQDNEQFF. The chain is built from TRBV5-3 and TRBJ2-1, with TRBD2 matching 9 bases. TRBV5-3 is annotated as an ORF whose role is uncertain. This CDR3 contains 16 residues. Losses at the gene ends were 4 bases for V and 5 bases for J; bases not matched to a gene: 10.